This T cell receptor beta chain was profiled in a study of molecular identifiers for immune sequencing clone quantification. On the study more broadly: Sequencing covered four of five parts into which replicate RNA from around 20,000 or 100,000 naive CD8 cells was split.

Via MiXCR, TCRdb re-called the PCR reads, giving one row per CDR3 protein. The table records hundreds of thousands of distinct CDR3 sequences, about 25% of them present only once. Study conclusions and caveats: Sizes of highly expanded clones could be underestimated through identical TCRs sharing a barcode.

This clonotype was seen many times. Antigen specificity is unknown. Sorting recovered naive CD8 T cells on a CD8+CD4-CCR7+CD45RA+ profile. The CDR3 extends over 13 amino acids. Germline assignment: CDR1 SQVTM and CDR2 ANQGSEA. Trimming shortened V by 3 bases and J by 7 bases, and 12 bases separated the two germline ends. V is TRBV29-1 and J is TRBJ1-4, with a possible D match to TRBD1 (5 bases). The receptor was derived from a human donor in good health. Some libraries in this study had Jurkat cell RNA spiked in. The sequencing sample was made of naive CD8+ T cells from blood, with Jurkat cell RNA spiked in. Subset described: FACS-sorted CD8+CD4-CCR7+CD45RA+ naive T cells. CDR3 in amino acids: CSVEQGASEKLFF. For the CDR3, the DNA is TGCAGCGTTGAGCAAGGGGCGAGTGAAAAACTGTTTTTT. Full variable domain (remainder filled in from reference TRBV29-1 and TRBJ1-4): SAVISQKPSRDICQRGTSLTIQCQVDSQVTMMFWYRQQPGQSLTLIATANQGSEATYESGFVIDKFPISRPNLTFSTLTVSNMSPEDSSIYLCSVEQGASEKLFFGSGTQLSVL.